This T cell receptor beta chain was documented in a study of T-cell reconstitution after alpha-beta-depleted transplantation in children. Germline V gives CDR1 LGHNA, CDR2 YSLEER. V was clipped by 0 bases and J by 10 bases, with 10 bases between them. The CDR3 sequence is 13 residues long. The library targeted TCRbeta and was prepared with unique molecular identifiers. TCRdb re-derived calls from the PCR reads in MiXCR, one entry per CDR3 protein. The sample lists 800,000 to 1,000,000 distinct CDR3 sequences, around 30% occurring once. The table lists this clonotype with a few counts. Its specificity is unknown. Study-level findings and limits: Surviving recipient T cells and thymic progenitors underlay high day-60 TCRbeta diversity in some patients. At one year after transplant, newly produced T cells mostly accounted for T-cell counts and diversity. The study reportedly traced alpha-beta T cells about two months after transplant to several hundred expanded graft clones.

The sample in question was PBMCs, mostly from graft donor cells, obtained 360 days after TCRalphabeta/CD19-depleted stem cell transplant. The receptor comes from a boy less than two years old who had a stem cell transplant for SCID, so the T cells may come from the graft donor. This chain joins TRBV4-3 and TRBJ2-1, with a weak D call TRBD2 (6 bases). The CDR3 nucleotides read TGCGCCAGCAGCCAAGATTGGGGGGAAGAGCAGTTCTTC. This gives the protein CASSQDWGEEQFF.